This is a list of T cell receptor beta chains from one sample in a study of T cells expressing NK-cell markers. TCRdb re-analyzed the 5' RACE reads; it lists each CDR3 protein once, without DNA. Its table records 550,000 to 600,000 distinct CDR3 sequences. The sample comprised blood T cells: a sorted CD56 or NKG2C T cell subset, CD4+ or CD8+ T cells, or bulk PBMC T cells (not recorded which). These receptors were taken from a man in his late teens or twenties in good health. CDR3s include the opening cysteine and the closing phenylalanine or tryptophan.

TRBJ1-6	TRBV3-1	CASSQAGGGEPLHF
TRBJ2-1	TRBV7-9	CASSFLTSGNEQFF
TRBJ2-7	TRBV7-2	CASSWGRGLSEQYF
TRBJ1-2	TRBV24-1	CATSDFTVSYGYTF
TRBJ1-1	TRBV7-8	CASSLFRTENTEAFF
TRBJ2-6	TRBV27	CASSRFLGGNVLTF
TRBJ2-3	TRBV5-1	CASSLTGTTLAGEIPDTQYF
TRBJ2-1	TRBV7-2	CASSLGPAGGTYNEQFF
TRBJ1-2	TRBV6-1	CASSAYTGSGYTF
TRBJ2-1	TRBV15	CATSRDSFATSGRNEQFF
TRBJ2-1	TRBV6-4	CASSDSTVLPTRKFF
TRBJ2-2	TRBV25-1	CASSPTGGGSGELFF
TRBJ2-2	TRBV24-1	CATENTGELFF
TRBJ1-2	TRBV7-9	CASSPGTVLGYTF
TRBJ2-7	TRBV29-1	CSVFPGGRYEQYF
TRBJ2-2	TRBV20-1	CSAEDRDPGELFF
TRBJ2-1	TRBV4-1	CASSQSVGAMFF
TRBJ1-2	TRBV15	CATSRDSRYGYTF
TRBJ1-1	TRBV6-5	CASSYSSRGTEAFF
TRBJ1-3	TRBV12-3/TRBV12-4	CASRRSSGNTIYF
TRBJ1-2	TRBV12-3/TRBV12-4	CASGAVVYGYTF
TRBJ2-1	TRBV28	CASSLGWRAANEQFF
TRBJ2-5	TRBV7-9	CASSLSGMGQETQYF
TRBJ2-5	TRBV7-9	CASSVLVGPKGQETQYF
TRBJ2-7	TRBV3-1	CASSRGTASYEQYF
TRBJ1-5	TRBV25-1	CASSAQGRSQPQHF
TRBJ2-1	TRBV20-1	CSASTGSLNDEQFF
TRBJ1-1	TRBV4-1	CASSQDPQTGRTEAFF